The T cell receptor beta chain described here comes from a study of blood T cells in healthy people across ages. Points from the study as a whole: Estimated diversity that came from one million T cells was considered an underestimate.

Every donor gave around 10 milliliters of peripheral blood. Details on this clonotype: Its antigen is not known.

The CDR3 length is 16 residues. Germline lookup yields CDR1 MNHEY and CDR2 SVGEGT. Trimming took 8 bases from V and 4 from J, leaving 22 bases between them. Then a second PCR, running about 6 to 12 cycles, was carried out with a sample-barcoded 5' primer and a J-beta primer mix. Each CDR3 protein gets one entry after TCRdb re-called the 5' RACE reads with MiXCR. In the table there are 800,000 or so distinct CDR3 sequences, 25% of which are singletons. These data also formed part of another study, on T cells of mothers and their children.

This clonotype originated in a boy between 10 and 17 years old in good health. The sample consisted of blood. The V call is TRBV6-2 or TRBV6-3, the J call TRBJ2-3; D may be TRBD1 (6 bases). CDR3 sequence (DNA): TGTGCCAGCGCCCCGGCGGGCCCCAGGGGCCCAGATACGCAGTATTTT. It translates to CASAPAGPRGPDTQYF.